This TCR beta chain was sequenced for a study of beta chain features in type 1 diabetes. Study overall: Across all samples, some 110 million sorted cells were examined. Study-level points and caveats: Cells expressing TCR highly could be over-represented by cDNA sequencing. There was a moderate but significant shortening of TCRB CDR3s in all four CD4+ subsets of Type 1 diabetes patients.

All of the isolated RNA was reverse transcribed, so expressed TCRB transcripts were sequenced. Here immunoSEQ multiplex PCR was the method, and the copy in TCRdb shows in-frame clones only, minus some. Of about 650,000 clones listed, 9.5% to 15% were seen once; the top ten hold more than 0.1%. CD4+ naive, central memory, regulatory and stem cell-like memory cells were sorted via CD45RO/CCR7/CD25/CD127/CD95/CD27. A remark on this clone: The antigen remains undetermined.

The CDR3 is made up of 11 amino acids. V lost 7 bases, J lost 7 bases, and 6 bases stayed unmatched. Germline assignment: CDR1 SQVTM and CDR2 ANQGSEA. The sample was naive CD4+ T cells from blood. The sequence was obtained from a man aged 25-45 years with type 1 diabetes. This sequence joins TRBV29-1 and TRBJ2-7, with 8 bases lining up with TRBD1. CDR3 in amino acids: CSAGGLGEQYF. As DNA, the CDR3 is TGCAGCGCAGGGGGCCTAGGGGAGCAGTACTTC.